The 9 T cell receptor beta chains presented below share a single source sample, sequenced in a study of breast tumors, draining lymph nodes, adjacent tissues. The lymph nodes were axillary draining lymph nodes from breast cancer patients. TCRdb analysed the multiplex PCR reads with MiXCR anew, one entry per CDR3 protein. The table shows more than 250,000 distinct CDR3 sequences, with 30% occurring only once. The sequenced sample consisted of axillary lymph node tissue. The source of these receptors is a female donor with breast cancer. Some clones in this sample may be carry-over from other donors' samples.

This clonotype has only one observation. Given a much more abundant clone one base away, this may be a read error. The chain links TRBV5-4 to TRBJ1-2; D gene unclear. This CDR3 is built from 13 residues. Trimming took 2 bases from V and 4 from J, leaving 9 bases between them. Germline CDR1 SGHNT, CDR2 YYREEE (reference sequence). In nucleotides, the CDR3 is TGTGCCAGCAGCTTTAAGCCCGCCTATGGCTACACCTTC. Protein sequence: CASSFKPAYGYTF.

On this clonotype itself: The junction departs from germline at one end; a sequencing error may be responsible. This sequence joins TRBV20-1 and TRBJ1-4; D is unclear. Germline-derived CDR1 and CDR2 are DFQATT and SNEGSKA (reference sequence). The CDR3 runs to 14 residues. CDR3 bases: TGCAGTGCTAGAGATGAGACGCGGGGTGAAAAACTGTGTTTT. Amino acid sequence: CSARDETRGEKLCF.

This chain joins TRBV29-1 and TRBJ2-7, with a weak D call TRBD2 (7 bases). The V gene lost 1 base and the J gene lost 4 bases, with 14 bases spanning the gap. This CDR3 has 14 amino acids. Germline lookup yields CDR1 SQVTM and CDR2 ANQGSEA. CDR3 residues: CSVEGGGDRYEQYF. CDR3 in DNA: TGCAGCGTTGAAGGGGGGGGCGACCGTTACGAGCAGTACTTC.

This clonotype was seen repeatedly, ten times or more. The V call is TRBV20-1, the J call TRBJ2-7, with 8 bases matching TRBD1. Germline V gene sequence: CDR1 DFQATT, CDR2 SNEGSKA (reference sequence). CDR3 size: 14 residues. Losses at the gene ends were 3 bases for V and 5 bases for J; bases not matched to a gene: 9. The DNA of the CDR3 is TGCAGTGCTAGTCTTACCGGACAGGGAAACGAGCAGTACTTC. Its translation is CSASLTGQGNEQYF.

Notes on this clonotype: A much larger clone differs by one base, so this may be a read error. The CDR3 region is CASSIESLGRRDQPQHF. The CDR3, as DNA: TGTGCCAGTAGTATAGAATCTCTGGGCAGGAGGGATCAGCCCCAGCATTTT. The rearrangement links TRBV19 to TRBJ1-5; no clear D. CDR3 size: 17 residues. Germline assignment: CDR1 LNHDA and CDR2 SQIVND (reference sequence). V lost 0 bases, J lost 5 bases, and 17 bases lay in between.

In its sample, this clonotype was seen a few times. This chain uses TRBV2 with TRBJ2-4; D is undetermined. Between the trimmed V and J ends, which lost 6 bases and 8 bases, there was a span of 20 bases. This CDR3 region has 15 residues. The germline gives CDR1 SNHLY, CDR2 FYNNEI. The CDR3 here is CASSRTPGPPDIQYF. CDR3 coding DNA: TGTGCCAGCAGCCGAACCCCGGGCCCCCCGGACATTCAGTACTTC.

This clonotype was counted only a few times. This chain joins TRBV28 and TRBJ2-7, with D perhaps TRBD1 (6 bases). V lost 8 bases and J lost 2, with 13 bases in between. In germline, CDR1 is MDHEN, CDR2 SYDVKM. The CDR3 consists of 13 residues. This CDR3 is CASADSPTYEQYF. The CDR3 DNA sequence: TGTGCCAGCGCGGACAGTCCCACCTACGAGCAGTACTTC.

This clonotype has a count of ten or more. V gene TRBV30 combines with J gene TRBJ1-6; 7 bases map to TRBD1. Germline V CDR1 and CDR2: GTSNPN, SVGIG (reference sequence). V shed 3 bases, J shed 6 bases, and the junction held 2 bases outside the gene matches. The CDR3 contains 13 residues. The CDR3 DNA reads as TGTGCCTGGAGCGACAGGGCTAATTCACCCCTCCACTTT. This translates into CAWSDRANSPLHF.

This clonotype was detected many times. This sequence joins TRBV10-2 and TRBJ2-7, with 9 bases identical to TRBD1. After removal of 8 bases from V and 0 bases from J, the junction contained 8 bases not matched to a gene. Germline V gives CDR1 WSHSY, CDR2 SAAADI. This CDR3 comprises 15 residues. CDR3 protein: CASQAGTGNSYEQYF. The CDR3 DNA is TGCGCCAGCCAGGCCGGGACAGGGAACTCCTACGAGCAGTACTTC.